This T cell receptor beta chain derives from a study of T-cell reconstitution after alpha-beta-depleted transplantation in children. Preparation of the TCRbeta library was carried out with unique molecular identifiers. TCRdb reanalysed the PCR reads using MiXCR and keeps one entry per CDR3 protein. The sample has about 200,000 distinct CDR3 sequences, about 6% seen once. Findings and limits, study-wide: Several patients had high TCRbeta diversity at day 60; it came from surviving recipient T cells and thymic progenitors. Expanded clones from the graft, numbering several hundred, reportedly supplied alpha-beta T cells about two months after transplant.

This clonotype was counted ten times or more. Its antigen is undetermined. This CDR3 contains 15 residues. Trimming removed 4 bases at V and 2 bases at J, with 13 bases between. This chain connects TRBV12-3 or TRBV12-4 to TRBJ2-3; perhaps TRBD1 as D (6 bases). The source is a girl less than two years old with combined immunodeficiency, due to receive a stem cell transplant. Sequencing used PBMCs, obtained before TCRalphabeta/CD19-depleted stem cell transplant. This CDR3 is CASSSGTPNTDTQYF. The CDR3 nucleotides read TGTGCCAGCAGTTCCGGGACACCAAACACAGATACGCAGTATTTT.